This TCR beta chain was identified in a study of human T cells and chemical hapten exposure. Time point meaning: patch test 1, 2 weeks after DPC sensitization. The treatment: therapeutic diphenylcyclopropenone sensitization with weekly scalp DPC. This clonotype came up a few times. A junction boundary mismatches the germline segment, possibly from a read error. TCRdb redid the calling of the RACE reads with MiXCR, one entry per CDR3 protein. The sample lists 150,000 to 200,000 distinct CDR3 sequences, around 24% occurring once. The CDR3 covers 14 residues. Germline loops: CDR1 MNHNY, CDR2 SVGAGI (reference sequence).

Sequenced here: whole blood, sampled in connection with sensitization to the hapten diphenylcyclopropenone (DPC). The sequence was obtained from a woman in her forties or fifties with alopecia areata. Some clones in this sample may be carry-over from other donors' samples. V gene TRBV6-6 combines with J gene TRBJ2-7; D call uncertain. This chain's CDR3 is CASRYLGVGYEQYF. The DNA for the CDR3 is TGTGCCAGCAGATACTTAGGAGTTGGTTACGAGCAGTACTTC.